The rows below give T cell receptor beta chains drawn from one sample of a study of blood T cells in healthy people across ages. TCRdb re-called the 5' RACE reads through MiXCR, storing one row per CDR3 protein. The data hold about 930,000 distinct CDR3 sequences, with 25% to 35% observed a single time. These data also formed part of another study, on T cells of mothers and their children.

Material for sequencing was blood. All receptors derive from a middle-aged woman in good health. The CDR3 runs from the conserved cysteine through the conserved F or W. A D gene is named only where the DNA matches it firmly. Where a row states a size, it is once, few, many or the class of an expanded clone; other rows omit it.

J gene,V gene,D gene,clone size,CDR3 DNA,CDR3 protein
TRBJ2-4,TRBV6-2/TRBV6-3,-,few,TGTGCCAGCACGTTTGGCTACGAGCGGTACTTC,CASTFGYERYF
TRBJ2-4,TRBV7-2,-,-,TGTGCCAGCAGGAGGAACCAGGGGGCGGGAGAGCAGTACTTC,CASRRNQGAGEQYF
TRBJ2-2,TRBV27,-,few,TGTGCCAGCAGTTTTAGCGTCGTCACCGGGGAGCTGTTTTTT,CASSFSVVTGELFF
TRBJ1-2,TRBV29-1,-,-,TGCAGCGTTTCTTTGCAGGGGTCTAACTATGGCTACACCTTC,CSVSLQGSNYGYTF
TRBJ2-7,TRBV5-1,TRBD1,-,TGCGCCAGCAGCCATAGTCAACAGGGGCCCTACGAGCAGTACTTC,CASSHSQQGPYEQYF
TRBJ1-3,TRBV6-6,TRBD1,-,TGTGCCAGCAGTTTAAATCAGGGGGCTGGAAACACCATATATTTT,CASSLNQGAGNTIYF
TRBJ2-7,TRBV28,-,medium-sized,TGTGCCAGCAGTTTAATGCTAAGTTCCTACGAGCAGTACTTC,CASSLMLSSYEQYF
TRBJ2-1,TRBV9,-,few,TGTGCCAGCAAATATTCCCGGGCCTCTCAGCAGTTCTTC,CASKYSRASQQFF
TRBJ2-1,TRBV24-1,TRBD2,-,TGTGCCACCAGTAGACTAGCCAATGAGCAGTTCTTC,CATSRLANEQFF
TRBJ1-1,TRBV20-1,-,-,TGCAGTGCTACACCCCCCGAGGGCCGAGCAACTGAAGCTTTCTTT,CSATPPEGRATEAFF
TRBJ2-3,TRBV20-1,-,few,TGCAGTGCAGTAGGGGGGCCGGCAGATACGCAGTATTTT,CSAVGGPADTQYF
TRBJ1-1,TRBV4-3,-,-,TGCGCCAGCAGCCAGGATCCGGGACCGAGAGAAGCTTTCTTT,CASSQDPGPREAFF
TRBJ2-4,TRBV11-2,TRBD2,few,TGTGCCAGCAGCCGGACTAGCGGGGAGGTGAGTGAGCAGTACTTC,CASSRTSGEVSEQYF
TRBJ2-7,TRBV2,TRBD1,-,TGTGCCAGCAGTGAAGGAGCAGGGGGCGCCTACGAGCAGTACTTC,CASSEGAGGAYEQYF
TRBJ2-1,TRBV10-3,-,few,TGTGCCATCAGTGGGCAGGGGAGTTGGGGTGAGCAGTTCTTC,CAISGQGSWGEQFF
TRBJ2-3,TRBV20-1,-,-,TGCAGGCCCCTCGGCGGGGACATTCTGAACACAGATACGCAGTATTTT,CRPLGGDILNTDTQYF
TRBJ2-7,TRBV18,-,many,TGTGCCAGCTCACCACTCGGGTCCGCCGAGCAGTACTTC,CASSPLGSAEQYF
TRBJ2-7,TRBV5-1,TRBD1,-,TGCGCCAGCAGCTTGATCCGGGCGGGGACAGGTCCATCCTACGAGCAGTACTTC,CASSLIRAGTGPSYEQYF
TRBJ1-1,TRBV12-3/TRBV12-4,-,few,TGTGCCAGCAGTTTAGCGCCACAGGGCACTGAAGCTTTCTTT,CASSLAPQGTEAFF
TRBJ2-5,TRBV12-3/TRBV12-4,TRBD1,few,TGTGCCAGCAGTTTGGGATCCACAGGGGCAGAGACCCAGTACTTC,CASSLGSTGAETQYF
TRBJ2-1,TRBV23-1,TRBD2,-,TGCGCCAGCAGCGAACTAGCGGGCCCGGTACATCAGTTCTTC,CASSELAGPVHQFF
TRBJ1-4,TRBV15,-,few,TGTGCCACCAGCAGAGCGACTTATGCAACTAATGAAAAACTGTTTTTT,CATSRATYATNEKLFF
TRBJ1-6,TRBV12-3/TRBV12-4,TRBD1,many,TGTGCCAGCAGGCAGGGGGCGCAGTCACCCCTCCACTTT,CASRQGAQSPLHF
TRBJ1-5,TRBV3-1,-,many,TGTGCCAGCAGCCAAGCGAGGGTCAATCAGCCCCAGCATTTT,CASSQARVNQPQHF
TRBJ2-6,TRBV12-3/TRBV12-4,TRBD1,few,TGTGCCAGCAGTCCCCCGCGGACAGGGTTGAGAACTGGGGCCAACGTCCTGACTTTC,CASSPPRTGLRTGANVLTF
TRBJ2-1,TRBV20-1,-,many,TGCAGTGCTAACGGACGGATTAACAATGAGCAGTTCTTC,CSANGRINNEQFF
TRBJ2-1,TRBV5-1,-,-,TGCACCAGCAGCCCGGGGGGCCCGTCCTACAATGAGCAGTTCTTC,CTSSPGGPSYNEQFF
TRBJ2-1,TRBV29-1,-,-,TGCAGCGTTGAAGATTGGGGAGGGGGGGGCTATGAGCAGTTCTTC,CSVEDWGGGGYEQFF
TRBJ2-7,TRBV7-2,-,-,TGTGCCAGCAGCTTAGAAGGAGGGGGCAGGGAAGCCTACGAGCAGTACTTC,CASSLEGGGREAYEQYF
TRBJ2-7,TRBV28,TRBD2,many,TGTGCCAGCACCTTAGCGGGGCCGAACTACGAGCAGTACTTC,CASTLAGPNYEQYF
TRBJ2-6,TRBV7-6,-,many,TGTGCCAGCAGCTTAGGGAGGACTGGGGCCAACGTCCTGACTTTC,CASSLGRTGANVLTF